The clone carrying this T cell receptor beta chain has ten or more counts. Its antigen remains unknown. This sample was taken from a study of T cell repertoires in cytomegalovirus infection. Study-wide context: Matching HLA type and CMV infection were both indicated by public TCR beta signatures. Study conclusions and caveats: CMV carriers with the relevant HLA were identified by cumulative public TCR beta family frequency. The ex vivo response was dominated by HLA-C-restricted CMV-specific TCR beta clonotypes.

Using its own MiXCR run on the reads, TCRdb lists one record per CDR3 protein. The sample lists 200,000 to 250,000 distinct CDR3 sequences; 20% to 25% were seen once. The CDR3 runs to 17 residues. V gave up 5 bases and J gave up 0 bases, with 20 bases separating them. Per germline, CDR1 SGHTA and CDR2 FQGNSA. Sequenced: CD8+ T cells from PBMCs. The chain recombines TRBV7-2 with TRBJ2-7; D ambiguous. The TCR comes from a human donor in good health (CMV status not recorded). Some clones in this sample may be carry-over from other donors' samples. CDR3 residues: CASSPPFSRHSSYEQYF. DNA of the CDR3: TGTGCCAGCAGCCCCCCCTTTAGCAGGCACAGCTCCTACGAGCAGTACTTC. Variable domain in full (rest from reference TRBV7-2 and TRBJ2-7): GAGVSQSPSNKVTEKGKDVELRCDPISGHTALYWYRQSLGQGLEFLIYFQGNSAPDKSGLPSDRFSAERTGGSVSTLTIQRTQQEDSAVYLCASSPPFSRHSSYEQYFGPGTRLTVT.